This record covers a single T cell receptor beta chain. Its target is not known. This sample was taken from a study of beta chain features in type 1 diabetes. Study-wide results and caveats: Moderate yet significant TCRB CDR3 shortening was seen in Type 1 diabetes patients in all four CD4+ subsets. Among type 1 diabetes patients, VDJ junctions had fewer insertions and more deletions. Any role of HLA type in TCRB rearrangement remained unresolved here. Patients' naive, central memory and Treg TCRB repertoires seemed closer to one another than those of healthy donors.

Isolation of CD4+ naive, central memory, regulatory and stem cell-like memory cells was achieved by sorting via CD45RO/CCR7/CD25/CD127/CD95/CD27. V was shortened by 0 bases and J by 3 bases, with 10 bases between the two germline ends. The CDR3 sequence is 14 residues long. Germline V gives CDR1 SGHRS, CDR2 YFSETQ. Isolated RNA was reverse transcribed in full, so expressed TCRB transcripts were sequenced. Using immunoSEQ multiplex PCR, the repertoire was profiled, and TCRdb retains in-frame clones only, with some absent. This sample has approximately 50,000 clones, with around 60% found just once. Sequenced input: stem cell memory CD4+ T cells from blood. The chain links TRBV5-1 to TRBJ2-7, with a possible D match to TRBD1 (7 bases). This clonotype originated in a woman in her 30s with type 1 diabetes. This CDR3 reads CASSLGQGGYEQYF. The CDR3 coding sequence is TGCGCCAGCAGCTTGGGACAGGGAGGCTACGAGCAGTACTTC.